This T cell receptor beta chain was sequenced during a study of cytomegalovirus exposure and HLA in healthy donors (dated by TCRdb to 2016 to 2017). Regarding the study in general: In an earlier analysis of under 750 of the donors, 250 to 350 Gb of sequence data and some 120 million unique TCR beta sequences from 180 million or so T cells were reported. An early release covering around 630 HLA-typed donors comprised roughly 300 gigabases of sequencing data and tens of millions of unique TCR sequences. Among the roughly 390 genotyped donors, roughly 80% belonged to the genetic ancestry cluster associated with self-reported Caucasian donors. The study aimed to test whether signatures of past pathogen exposure could be identified by cataloging public T cell receptors. The study used immunosequencing to profile the T cell repertoires of about 670 subjects and linked those repertoires to cytomegalovirus serostatus. In addition to the first cohort of approximately 670 subjects, a separate validation cohort of some 120 different subjects was used. High-throughput TCR immunosequencing, statistical association of individual TCRs with disease status, and machine learning were combined to predict cytomegalovirus infection status. In a later analysis, previously published TCR beta repertoires from 600 to 850 donors were re-analyzed and high-resolution HLA genotyping was added so that TCR occurrence patterns could be studied. The later analysis used no new phenotypic data to find candidate immune exposures, relying instead on TCR beta sequences and their occurrence across donors. In an earlier analysis of roughly 600 of the donors, high-throughput TCR beta sequencing was used to judge whether each TCR beta V gene segment behaved as functional or pseudogenic. Donor age, sex, ethnicity and CMV serostatus were compiled alongside the repertoire data. A later genetic analysis took genome-wide SNP genotypes for about 65% of the 666 donors and used that subset as a discovery cohort. Every repertoire in the discovery cohort had been generated on one and the same sequencing platform. Class I and class II HLA loci were covered by the typing at four-digit resolution. Typing coverage differed by locus: A, B, C, DRB1 and DQB1 were typed in roughly 620-630 donors, DQA1 in 500 to 550, DPA1 in 600 to 610, and DPB1 in 472. Roughly 5 DR-DQ haplotypes were treated as single units for association and clustering because of strong linkage in the cohort. Across 300 to 500 genotyped donors of the cohort, an average of roughly 250,000 unique TCR beta nucleotide sequences per donor were sequenced, and around 19% of those sequences were non-productive.

Study-wide conclusions, independent of this receptor: The only immune exposure information available for the cohort was CMV serostatus. The cohort was sequenced for TCR beta chains only, and without alpha or paired-chain data the features that could be detected were limited. Most CMV-associated TCR beta chains appeared to be HLA-restricted in a later analysis, and the HLA associations seemed to be driven largely by CMV exposure. In a later analysis, HLA-associated TCR beta chains showed more clonal expansion and lower generation probabilities than non-associated chains that were equally common. In an earlier analysis of fewer than 700 of the donors, most TCR beta V segments appeared in productive rearrangements about 87% or about 30% of the time, broadly matching IMGT annotations. In vitro tests confirmed that a few of the cytomegalovirus-associated TCR beta chains recognize cytomegalovirus antigens. According to a later analysis, parvovirus B19, influenza, CMV and Epstein-Barr virus appeared linked to several top co-occurrence clusters. A further reported finding was that TCR beta sequences accurately predicted the HLA-A and HLA-B alleles for most subjects in the first cohort. In a later genetic analysis, a missense DCLRE1C variant was associated with V-gene and J-gene trimming of TCR beta chains, and the association was replicated in an independent cohort. A group of highly shared sequence variants was considered likely to be a technical artifact of the sequencing pipeline. According to the authors, the approach could potentially be generalized to other disease states and immunological phenotypes. Most TCR sequences were observed very rarely across donors, whereas some public TCRs were present in many individuals. In a later analysis, TCR association rates were found to vary across HLA loci, with the most associated TCRs seen for DRB1 alleles and the fewest for HLA-C alleles. In a later analysis, about 17,000 TCR beta sequences were associated with specific HLA alleles at a false discovery rate of 0.05. Because some donors lacked HLA typing at each locus, the association tests relied only on the typed subset. Assigning TCR associations to individual alleles was difficult when HLA alleles, especially DR and DQ, strongly co-occurred. The earlier analysis of about 600 of the donors excluded approximately 15 rarely observed V segments, including chromosome 9 orphons, because counts were too low. The study gave a list of around 170 TCR beta chains associated with cytomegalovirus. Linkage disequilibrium might explain the correlated functional status among segregating V segments, but an unknown experimental factor could not be excluded. The 87-base-pair reads could not distinguish some IMGT-functional V segments, including TRBV6-2 and TRBV6-3, so those segments were excluded. The classifier was reported to diagnose cytomegalovirus status with high specificity and sensitivity in both the original cohort and the validation cohort. Compared with the approximately 700-donor mean, donors in an Asian-associated ancestry cluster had fewer N-insertions in productive TCRs, according to a later genetic analysis. Presence/absence analyses assumed roughly uniform sequencing depth across donors, an assumption that may not hold.

Details on this clone: What antigen it recognizes has not been identified. The junction shows a germline mismatch at one end, possibly a read error.

The library was produced with the immunoSEQ multiplex PCR assay. For the multiplex PCR, a mixture combining 60 forward primers for TCR Vbeta segments and 13 reverse primers for TCR Jbeta segments was used. The CDR3 region of rearranged TCR beta genes was amplified from genomic DNA with a multiplex PCR assay. Amplified TCR beta libraries were sequenced as 87-base-pair reads on the Illumina HiSeq System. The authors' analysis ran thus. A later analysis counted around 72 million unique TCR beta chains across the 550 to 800 repertoires, and around 12 million of these chains were shared by at least two donors. Raw reads were error-corrected and collapsed into unique sequences by a nearest-neighbor algorithm in which closely related sequences were merged to remove PCR and sequencing errors. CDR3 sequences were aligned to IMGT reference sequences to assign V, D and J gene segments. For a sequence to be retained, a match of at least six nucleotides was required to both a V gene segment and a J gene segment. A rearrangement counted as productive if the CDR3 had no stop codons and remained in frame with V and J, and every other rearrangement counted as non-productive. Following IMGT convention, CDR3 was defined as the stretch from the second conserved V-encoded cysteine up to the conserved J-encoded phenylalanine. In an earlier analysis of roughly 580 of the donors, sequences lacking an unambiguous match to a single V gene segment were excluded. An earlier analysis of under 750 of the donors called V segments functional above 56.7% productive rearrangements and segregating when the between-donor standard deviation exceeded 5%. A statistical classification framework was developed to diagnose cytomegalovirus status using the catalog of TCR beta chain sequences. V and J gene assignment, in a later analysis, came from comparing TCR nucleotide sequences with IMGT/GENE-DB human TR gene sequences. The TCRdist pipeline was used in a later analysis to assign CDR3 sequences and most-parsimonious VDJ recombination scenarios. In a later analysis, every TCR beta chain was defined by the combination of its CDR3 amino acid sequence and its V-gene family, and reads without a unique V-gene family were dropped. To address suspected cross-contamination and a sequencing artifact, a later analysis removed approximately 590 highly shared, low-generation-probability nucleotide sequences. A later analysis calculated a clonal expansion index for each public chain from normalized within-repertoire ranks of inferred template counts. A later analysis computed generation probabilities with a VDJ recombination model fitted to out-of-frame rearrangements, and checked the results against IGoR. In a later analysis, TCR-TCR, TCR-HLA and TCR-CMV co-occurrence was scored with hypergeometric tests, and a repertoire-size bias correction was applied to TCR pairs. In a later analysis, false discovery rates were estimated by permuting HLA or CMV assignments 20 times. In a later analysis, co-occurring TCRs were grouped using DBSCAN, with TCRdist sequence similarity added in when clustering inside HLA-allele-positive subsets. Repertoires with fewer than 30,000 or more than 120,000 public chains, plus five repertoires with anomalous nucleotide sharing, were excluded from co-occurrence clustering. This is the immuneACCESS table as TCRdb keeps it, with only in-frame sequences that have V and J called. A part of the clones is gone; compared with another copy, unresolved V genes explain less than half, and the rest is unexplained. From that table come the V and J calls and clone size; the DNA was used to work out D and trimming. A total of 150,000 to 200,000 clones appear in this sample, over 65% of them only once. 1.8% of the sample belongs to the ten largest clones.

The CDR3 runs 17 residues from the cysteine to the phenylalanine. The kept DNA is CDR3 alone, 51 bases in frame from the first base. Taken from the germline V gene (reference sequence), the CDR1 and CDR2 loops are SEHNR and FQNEAQ. The cohort comprised fewer than 700 healthy bone marrow donors. All cohort members were sampled while nominally healthy, although unrecorded immune exposures were likely present. The donor tested CMV seronegative and was one of the 352 seronegative cohort members. A peripheral blood sample was collected from each donor, and TCR beta sequencing was performed on peripheral blood mononuclear cells. The Qiagen DNeasy Blood Extraction Kit was used to extract genomic DNA from the blood cell samples.

This chain is built from TRBV7-9 and TRBJ1-2; TRBD1 might be the D gene, on 5 matching bases. The receptor's source is a woman aged 25 to 45 in good health and CMV-seronegative. Material for sequencing was PBMCs. The CDR3 loop reads CSSSLEHPYGGNYGYTF. The nucleotide sequence reads TGTTCCAGCAGCTTAGAGCACCCTTACGGGGGGAACTATGGCTACACCTTC.